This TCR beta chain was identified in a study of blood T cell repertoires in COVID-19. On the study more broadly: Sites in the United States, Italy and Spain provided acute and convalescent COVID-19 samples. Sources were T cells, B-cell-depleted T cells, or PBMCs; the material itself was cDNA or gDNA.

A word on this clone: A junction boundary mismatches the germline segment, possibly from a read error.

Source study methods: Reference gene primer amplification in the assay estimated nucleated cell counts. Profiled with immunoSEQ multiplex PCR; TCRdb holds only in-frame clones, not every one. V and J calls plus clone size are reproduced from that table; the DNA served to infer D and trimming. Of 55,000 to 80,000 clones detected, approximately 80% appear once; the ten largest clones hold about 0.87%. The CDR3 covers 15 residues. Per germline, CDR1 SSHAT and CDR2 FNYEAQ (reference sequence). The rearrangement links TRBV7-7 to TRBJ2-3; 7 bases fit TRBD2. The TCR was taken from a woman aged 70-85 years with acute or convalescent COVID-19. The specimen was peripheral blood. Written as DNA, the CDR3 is TGTGCTAGCAGCCATGGACTAGACAGCGCAGATACGCAGTATTTT. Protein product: CASSHGLDSADTQYF.